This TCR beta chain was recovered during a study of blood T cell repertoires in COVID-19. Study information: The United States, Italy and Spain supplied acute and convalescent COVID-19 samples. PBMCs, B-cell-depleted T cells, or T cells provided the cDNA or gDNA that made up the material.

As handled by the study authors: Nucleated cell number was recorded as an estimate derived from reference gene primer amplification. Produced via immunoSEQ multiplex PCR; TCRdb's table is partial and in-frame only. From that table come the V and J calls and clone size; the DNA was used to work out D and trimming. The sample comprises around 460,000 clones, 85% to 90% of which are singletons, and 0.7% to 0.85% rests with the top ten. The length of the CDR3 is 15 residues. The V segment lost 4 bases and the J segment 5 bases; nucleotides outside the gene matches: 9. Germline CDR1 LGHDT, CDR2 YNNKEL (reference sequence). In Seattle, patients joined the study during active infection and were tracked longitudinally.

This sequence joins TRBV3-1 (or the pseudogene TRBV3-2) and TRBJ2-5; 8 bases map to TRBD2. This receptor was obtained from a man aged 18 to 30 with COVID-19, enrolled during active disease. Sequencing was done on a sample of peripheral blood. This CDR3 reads CASSLIAGPRETQYF. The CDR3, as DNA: TGTGCCAGCAGCCTAATAGCGGGGCCGAGGGAGACCCAGTACTTC.